This passage covers 2 T cell receptor beta chains from one sample sequenced in a study of blood T cells in healthy people across ages. A second 7 to 11 cycle PCR used barcoded and J-beta primers. TCRdb called the 5' RACE reads again in MiXCR, with one record for every CDR3 protein. The table lists some 1,000,000 distinct CDR3 sequences, about 25% of them singletons. The sample also formed part of further work on T cells of mothers and their children.

Input material: blood. The receptors here all came from a girl aged 2 to 10 in good health.

In this sample, this clonotype turned up a few times. The chain uses TRBV12-3 or TRBV12-4 and TRBJ1-2; a possible D gene is TRBD1 (6 bases). V was pared by 7 bases and J by 9 bases, with 21 bases between. The CDR3 is 14 residues long. The CDR3 region has the DNA TGTGCCAGCACCAGGGGCGAGGGAAGCTTAAGCTACACCTTC. This encodes CASTRGEGSLSYTF.

This clonotype was recorded a few times. The rearrangement joins TRBV20-1 to TRBJ2-7; D uncertain. The V gene's germline CDR1 is DFQATT and CDR2 SNEGSKA (reference sequence). The CDR3 extends over 12 amino acids. Trimming took 4 bases from V and 2 from J, leaving 9 bases between them. The DNA of the CDR3 is TGCAGTGCTAATAAGGGCGCCTACGAGCAGTACTTC. Its protein is CSANKGAYEQYF.